Each of the 20 T cell receptor beta chains below was sequenced from the same sample in a study of molecular identifiers for immune sequencing clone quantification. MiXCR was run by TCRdb on the PCR reads, yielding one entry per CDR3 protein. The sample lists some 320,000 distinct CDR3 sequences, about 21% seen once, with approximately 0.84% in the top ten. Sequenced material: naive CD8+ T cells from blood, with Jurkat cell RNA spiked in. Subset indicated: FACS-sorted CD8+CD4-CCR7+CD45RA+ naive T cells. These receptors came from a human donor in good health. Some libraries in this study had Jurkat cell RNA spiked in.

This clonotype was seen repeatedly, ten times or more. The V gene is TRBV20-1, the J gene TRBJ2-7, with unresolved D. Per the germline V gene, CDR1 is DFQATT and CDR2 is SNEGSKA (reference sequence). CDR3 length: 12 amino acids. Trimming shortened V by 0 bases and J by 4 bases, and 7 bases separated the two germline ends. The CDR3 DNA reads TGCAGTGCTAGAGATATGGGGTACGAGCAGTACTTC. Translation: CSARDMGYEQYF.

This rearrangement joins TRBV5-1 to TRBJ1-5, with D perhaps TRBD1 (6 bases). Trimming shortened V by 4 bases and J by 7 bases, and 18 bases separated the two germline ends. The CDR3 sequence is 15 residues long. CDR1 SGHRS and CDR2 YFSETQ come from the germline V gene. The CDR3 is CASSPGAGVSQPQHF. The CDR3 bases are TGCGCCAGCAGCCCCGGGGCAGGGGTGAGCCAGCCCCAGCATTTT.

This clonotype was recorded a few times. The chain recombines TRBV11-2 with TRBJ2-7; D ambiguous. Trimming removed 1 base from V and 1 base from J, with 11 bases in between. Germline CDR1 and CDR2: SGHAT and FQNNGV. The CDR3 is 15 residues long. CDR3 in DNA: TGTGCCAGCAGCTTAGGTTATAGCCGGTCCTACGAGCAGTACTTC. It codes for CASSLGYSRSYEQYF.

This clonotype appeared many times. The rearrangement links TRBV27 to TRBJ1-1; no definite D call. The CDR3 extends over 12 amino acids. Germline loops: CDR1 MNHEY, CDR2 SMNVEV (reference sequence). Trimming pared 11 bases from V and 4 bases from J, leaving 14 bases between. As DNA, the CDR3 is TGTGCCTCCCAGCAAGGCGGCACTGAAGCTTTCTTT. This gives the protein CASQQGGTEAFF.

In regard to this clonotype: Relative to the germline gene, one junction end is altered; a read error may explain this. J is TRBJ2-3 and V is TRBV3-1; the D gene is possibly TRBD2 (6 bases). Per germline, CDR1 LGHDT and CDR2 YNNKEL (reference sequence). The CDR3 totals 17 residues. The CDR3 spells CASMPGSGLFHTATQYF. The CDR3 nucleotides read TGTGCCAGCATGCCGGGGTCGGGACTTTTCCACACAGCTACGCAGTATTTT.

This clonotype was observed many times. The chain joins TRBV29-1 to TRBJ2-7; D is unresolved. V was clipped by 5 bases and J by 4 bases, with 12 bases between them. CDR1 and CDR2 (germline): SQVTM, ANQGSEA. The length of the CDR3 is 12 residues. The CDR3, as DNA: TGCAGCGTTCAGGACCAGAAGTACGAGCAGTACTTC. Translated, it gives CSVQDQKYEQYF.

With regard to this clonotype: This may be a read error: a much more frequent sequence differs by one nucleotide. The CDR3 carries no conserved terminal phenylalanine or tryptophan, so it likely arises from a read error. The genes are TRBV6-5 and TRBJ2-1; D uncertain. The CDR3 has 16 residues. Germline values: CDR1 MNHEY, CDR2 SVGAGI. The V and J ends lost 6 bases and 0 bases respectively, with 15 bases between them. The CDR3 region has the DNA TGTGCCAGCAGCCCCCCGGACGCGAGCTCCTACAATGAGCAGTTCCTC. Amino acids: CASSPPDASSYNEQFL.

On this clonotype itself: A much more abundant neighbour one base away suggests this may be a read error. The chain recombines TRBV3-1 with TRBJ1-1; D not certain. V was shortened by 4 bases and J by 1 base, with 13 bases between the two germline ends. CDR1 LGHDT and CDR2 YNNKEL come from the germline V gene (reference sequence). This CDR3 comprises 15 residues. The CDR3 DNA is TGTGCCAGCAGCCGAGATATGAGTACGAACACTGAAGCTTTCTTT. This encodes CASSRDMSTNTEAFF.

As for this clonotype: This could be a read error, since a much larger clone is one nucleotide away. The CDR3 DNA sequence: TGTGCCAGCAGCTTAGTAGAGTACGAGCAGTACTTC. Residues: CASSLVEYEQYF. V and J are TRBV5-6 and TRBJ2-7; D call uncertain. With 2 bases removed from V and 4 bases from J, the gap between germline ends came to 7 bases. CDR3 length equals 12 residues. The germline gives CDR1 SGHDT, CDR2 YYEEEE.

Comments on this clonotype: A much larger clone differs by one base, so this may be a read error. V and J are TRBV7-9 and TRBJ1-5; D is unclear. The CDR3 has 16 residues. Germline CDR1 and CDR2: SEHNR and FQNEAQ (reference sequence). The CDR3 sequence: CASSPLGVGSSQPQHF. CDR3 nucleotides: TGTGCCAGCAGCCCCCTTGGGGTGGGGAGCAGTCAGCCCCAGCATTTT. Complete variable domain (other parts from reference TRBV7-9 and TRBJ1-5): DTGVSQNPRHKITKRGQNVTFRCDPISEHNRLYWYRQTLGQGPEFLTYFQNEAQLEKSRLLSDRFSAERPKGSFSTLEIQRTEQGDSAMYLCASSPLGVGSSQPQHFGDGTRLSIL.

In this sample, this clonotype turned up many times. This chain uses TRBV13 with TRBJ2-1, with TRBD2 identical over 7 bases. With 6 bases clipped from V and 0 bases from J, the junction kept 5 bases outside the gene matches. CDR1 and CDR2 (germline): PRHDT, FYEKMQ (reference sequence). The CDR3 runs 15 residues. The CDR3 DNA follows: TGTGCCAGCAGTCCGGGACTAAGCTCCTACAATGAGCAGTTCTTC. Its protein is CASSPGLSSYNEQFF.

Comment on this clonotype: A single base separates this from a much larger clone, so it may be a read error. The rearrangement uses TRBV2 and TRBJ1-3; TRBD1 might be the D (6 bases). With 2 bases removed from V and 5 bases from J, the gap between germline ends came to 19 bases. CDR1 is SNHLY and CDR2 is FYNNEI in the germline V gene. This CDR3 region has 17 residues. The CDR3 region is CASSELFRDKARNTIYF. DNA for the CDR3: TGTGCCAGCAGTGAATTGTTCCGGGACAAAGCTAGAAACACCATATATTTT.

This clonotype has a handful of counts. The chain couples TRBV7-9 to TRBJ2-5; D is unclear. Trimming took 2 bases from V and 4 from J, leaving 11 bases between them. The CDR3 is 14 residues long. Germline V gives CDR1 SEHNR, CDR2 FQNEAQ (reference sequence). In DNA, the CDR3 is TGTGCCAGCAGCTTATTGGCCCTCGGAGAGACCCAGTACTTC. Translating it yields CASSLLALGETQYF.

This clonotype came up many times. The chain combines TRBV3-1 with TRBJ2-5, with D perhaps TRBD1 (5 bases). CDR3 length: 13 residues. The V gene lost 0 bases and the J gene lost 3 bases, with 5 bases spanning the gap. Germline-derived CDR1 and CDR2 are LGHDT and YNNKEL (reference sequence). CDR3 in amino acids: CASSQEGEETQYF. As DNA, the CDR3 is TGTGCCAGCAGCCAAGAAGGGGAAGAGACCCAGTACTTC.

About this clonotype itself: A much larger clone lies a single base off, so this may be a read error. The chain combines TRBV4-2 with TRBJ2-7; D might be TRBD1 (6 bases). V gave up 0 bases and J gave up 2 bases, with 11 bases separating them. The V gene's germline CDR1 is LGHNA and CDR2 YNFKEQ. The CDR3 runs to 15 residues. CDR3: CASSQDRQGTYEQYF. In nucleotides, the CDR3 is TGTGCCAGCAGCCAAGATAGGCAGGGGACCTACGAGCAGTACTTC.

This clonotype appeared many times. V gene TRBV6-6 combines with J gene TRBJ1-1; tentative D call: TRBD1 (5 bases). Germline values: CDR1 MNHNY, CDR2 SVGAGI (reference sequence). The V end was cut by 7 bases, the J end by 7 bases, with 10 bases between. This CDR3 is built from 11 residues. The CDR3 sequence is CASMTANEAFF. In DNA form, the CDR3 reads TGTGCCAGCATGACAGCTAATGAAGCTTTCTTT.

Note on this clonotype: This sequence may be a read error, since a much larger clone differs from it by one base. No conserved phenylalanine or tryptophan is present at the end of the CDR3, so a read error is the likely explanation. This chain uses TRBV4-2 with TRBJ1-1, with 12 bases identical to TRBD1. This CDR3 contains 15 residues. From germline, CDR1 is LGHNA and CDR2 YNFKEQ. After removal of 6 bases from V and 10 bases from J, the junction contained 12 bases not matched to a gene. CDR3: CASRSGQGAGIGAFL. In DNA form, the CDR3 reads TGTGCCAGCAGATCGGGACAGGGGGCAGGGATTGGAGCTTTCCTT.

Of note for this clonotype: A much larger clone is a single base away; this may be a read error. CDR3 amino acids: CASSELAGSAYEQHF. The CDR3 coding sequence is TGTGCCAGCAGTGAATTAGCGGGGTCCGCCTACGAGCAGCACTTC. V usage is TRBV2 and J usage is TRBJ2-7; 8 nucleotides match TRBD2. The CDR3 is made up of 15 amino acids. The germline V gene encodes CDR1 SNHLY and CDR2 FYNNEI. The whole variable domain, remainder taken from reference TRBV2 and TRBJ2-7, is EPEVTQTPSHQVTQMGQEVILRCVPISNHLYFYWYRQILGQKVEFLVSFYNNEISEKSEIFDDQFSVERPDGSNFTLKIRSTKLEDSAMYFCASSELAGSAYEQHFGPGTRLTVT.

This clonotype was seen more than once but under ten times. The CDR3 sequence is CASSREQGAPYEQYF. The DNA for the CDR3 is TGCGCCAGCAGCCGAGAACAGGGGGCACCCTACGAGCAGTACTTC. The V and J genes are TRBV4-1 and TRBJ2-7, with TRBD1 identical over 9 bases. The CDR3 covers 15 residues. Germline trimming cut 4 bases from V and 2 bases from J; bases unmatched to any gene: 6. Germline assignment: CDR1 MGHRA and CDR2 YSYEKL.

This clonotype came up many times. This chain links TRBV11-2 with TRBJ2-3, with a possible D match to TRBD2 (5 bases). This CDR3 is built from 14 residues. V lost 1 base and J lost 4, with 9 bases in between. Germline CDR1 and CDR2: SGHAT and FQNNGV. The CDR3: CASSLGGLSDTQYF. CDR3 bases: TGTGCCAGCAGCTTAGGAGGGCTTTCAGATACGCAGTATTTT. The variable domain in full, with the rest retrieved from reference TRBV11-2 and TRBJ2-3, is EAGVAQSPRYKIIEKRQSVAFWCNPISGHATLYWYQQILGQGPKLLIQFQNNGVVDDSQLPKDRFSAERLKGVDSTLKIQPAKLEDSAVYLCASSLGGLSDTQYFGPGTRLTVL.